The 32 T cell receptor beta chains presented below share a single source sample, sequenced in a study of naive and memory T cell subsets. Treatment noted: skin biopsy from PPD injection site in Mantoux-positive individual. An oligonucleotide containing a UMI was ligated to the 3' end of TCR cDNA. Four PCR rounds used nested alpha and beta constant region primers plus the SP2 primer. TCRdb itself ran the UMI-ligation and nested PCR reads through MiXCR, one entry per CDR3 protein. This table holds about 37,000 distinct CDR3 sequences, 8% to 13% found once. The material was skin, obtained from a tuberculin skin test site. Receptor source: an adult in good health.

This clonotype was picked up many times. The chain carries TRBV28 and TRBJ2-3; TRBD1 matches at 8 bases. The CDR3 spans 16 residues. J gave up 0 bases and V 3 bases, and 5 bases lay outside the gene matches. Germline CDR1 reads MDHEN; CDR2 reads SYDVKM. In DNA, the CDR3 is TGTGCCAGCAGTTTTTGGGACAGGAGAAGCACAGATACGCAGTATTTT. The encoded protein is CASSFWDRRSTDTQYF.

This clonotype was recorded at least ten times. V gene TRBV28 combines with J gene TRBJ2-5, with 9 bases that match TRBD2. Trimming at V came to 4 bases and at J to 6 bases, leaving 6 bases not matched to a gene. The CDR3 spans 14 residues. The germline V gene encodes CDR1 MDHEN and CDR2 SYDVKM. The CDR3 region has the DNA TGTGCCAGCAGTTATGCTAGCGGGACGCAGACCCAGTACTTC. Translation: CASSYASGTQTQYF.

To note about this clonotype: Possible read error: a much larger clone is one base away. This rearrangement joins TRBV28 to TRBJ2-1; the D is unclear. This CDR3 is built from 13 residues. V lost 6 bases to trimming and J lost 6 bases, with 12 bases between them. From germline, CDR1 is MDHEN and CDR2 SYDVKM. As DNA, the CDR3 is TGTGCCAGCAGAGCGCCAGGTCTCAATGAGCAGTTCTTC. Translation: CASRAPGLNEQFF. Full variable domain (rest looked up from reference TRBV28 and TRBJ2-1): DVKVTQSSRYLVKRTGEKVFLECVQDMDHENMFWYRQDPGLGLRLIYFSYDVKMKEKGDIPEGYSVSREKKERFSLILESASTNQTSMYLCASRAPGLNEQFFGPGTRLTVL.

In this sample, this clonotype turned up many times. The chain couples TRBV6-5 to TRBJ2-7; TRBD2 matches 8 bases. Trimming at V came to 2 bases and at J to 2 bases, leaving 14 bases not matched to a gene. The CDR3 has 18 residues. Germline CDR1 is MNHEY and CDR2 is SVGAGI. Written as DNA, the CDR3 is TGTGCCAGCAGTTACACCTACCCCGGGGGGGCGGGGGCCTACGAGCAGTACTTC. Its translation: CASSYTYPGGAGAYEQYF.

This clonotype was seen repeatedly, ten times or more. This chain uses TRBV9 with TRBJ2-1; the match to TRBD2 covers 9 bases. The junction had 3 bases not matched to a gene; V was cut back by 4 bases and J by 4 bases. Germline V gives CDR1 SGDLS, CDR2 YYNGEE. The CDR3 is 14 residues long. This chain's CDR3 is CASSLTSGYNEQFF. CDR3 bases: TGTGCCAGCAGCCTCACTAGCGGGTACAATGAGCAGTTCTTC.

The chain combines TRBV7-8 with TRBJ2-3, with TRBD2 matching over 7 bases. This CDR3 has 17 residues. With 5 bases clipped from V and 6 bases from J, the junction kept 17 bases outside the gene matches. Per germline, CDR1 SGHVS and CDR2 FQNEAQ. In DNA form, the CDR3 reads TGTGCCAGCAGCCACCAATTAGCGGGTAGCGGTACGGATACGCAGTATTTT. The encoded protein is CASSHQLAGSGTDTQYF.

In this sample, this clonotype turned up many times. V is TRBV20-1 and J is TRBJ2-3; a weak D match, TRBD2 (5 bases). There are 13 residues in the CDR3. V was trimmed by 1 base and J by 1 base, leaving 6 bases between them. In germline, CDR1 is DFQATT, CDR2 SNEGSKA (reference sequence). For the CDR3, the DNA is TGCAGTGCTAGAGTTAGCGGCACAGATACGCAGTATTTT. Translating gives CSARVSGTDTQYF.

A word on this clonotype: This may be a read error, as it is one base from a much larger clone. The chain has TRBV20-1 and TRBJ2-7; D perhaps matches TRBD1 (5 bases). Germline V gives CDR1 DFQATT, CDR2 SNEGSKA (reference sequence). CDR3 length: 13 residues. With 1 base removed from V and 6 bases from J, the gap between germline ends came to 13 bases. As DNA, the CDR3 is TGCAGTGCTAGAGGGACACAACGTCGCGAGCAGTACTTC. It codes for CSARGTQRREQYF.

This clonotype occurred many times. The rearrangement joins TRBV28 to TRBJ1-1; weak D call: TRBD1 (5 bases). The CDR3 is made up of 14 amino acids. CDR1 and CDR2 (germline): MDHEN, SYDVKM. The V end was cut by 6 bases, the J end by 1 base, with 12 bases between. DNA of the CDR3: TGTGCCAGCAGGCTGGCAGGGACGAACACTGAAGCTTTCTTT. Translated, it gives CASRLAGTNTEAFF.

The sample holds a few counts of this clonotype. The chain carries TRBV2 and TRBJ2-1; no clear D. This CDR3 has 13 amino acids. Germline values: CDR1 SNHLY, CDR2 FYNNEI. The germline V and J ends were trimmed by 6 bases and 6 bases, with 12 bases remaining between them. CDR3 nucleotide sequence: TGTGCCAGCAGCTGGCAGCCTCTCAATGAGCAGTTCTTC. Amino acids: CASSWQPLNEQFF.

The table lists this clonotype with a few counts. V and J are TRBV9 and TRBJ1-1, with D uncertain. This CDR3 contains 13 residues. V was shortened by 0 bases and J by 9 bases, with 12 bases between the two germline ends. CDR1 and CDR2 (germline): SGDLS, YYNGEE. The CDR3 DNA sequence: TGTGCCAGCAGCGTAGGACTTATAGAGCAAGCTTTCTTT. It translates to CASSVGLIEQAFF.

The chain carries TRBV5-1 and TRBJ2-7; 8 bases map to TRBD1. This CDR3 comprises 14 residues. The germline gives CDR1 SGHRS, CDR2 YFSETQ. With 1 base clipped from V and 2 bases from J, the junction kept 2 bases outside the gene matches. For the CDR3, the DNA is TGCGCCAGCAGCTTGCAACAGGGGGCCTACGAGCAGTACTTC. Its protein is CASSLQQGAYEQYF.

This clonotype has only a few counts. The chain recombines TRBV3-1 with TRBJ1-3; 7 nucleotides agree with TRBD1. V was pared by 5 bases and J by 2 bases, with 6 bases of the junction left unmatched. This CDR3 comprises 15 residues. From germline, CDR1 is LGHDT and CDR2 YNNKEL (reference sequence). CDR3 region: CASSTRTGPGNTIYF. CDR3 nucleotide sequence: TGTGCCAGCAGCACCAGGACAGGCCCTGGAAACACCATATATTTT.

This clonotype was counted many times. CDR3 in amino acids: CASSLLAGSTDTQYF. The CDR3 DNA is TGCGCCAGCAGCCTTCTAGCGGGGAGCACAGATACGCAGTATTTT. The chain uses TRBV5-1 and TRBJ2-3; 9 bases match TRBD2. J was trimmed by 0 bases and V by 4 bases; bases with no gene match: 3. The CDR3 is 15 amino acids. Germline V lookup: CDR1 SGHRS, CDR2 YFSETQ.

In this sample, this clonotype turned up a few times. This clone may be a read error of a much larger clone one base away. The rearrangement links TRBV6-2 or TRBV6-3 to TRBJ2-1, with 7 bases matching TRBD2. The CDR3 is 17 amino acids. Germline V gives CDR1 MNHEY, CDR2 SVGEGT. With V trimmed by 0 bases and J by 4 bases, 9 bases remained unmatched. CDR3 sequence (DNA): TGTGCCAGCAGTTACTCTGGGCCGGGGGGAGGATACAATGAGCAGTTCTTC. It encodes CASSYSGPGGGYNEQFF.

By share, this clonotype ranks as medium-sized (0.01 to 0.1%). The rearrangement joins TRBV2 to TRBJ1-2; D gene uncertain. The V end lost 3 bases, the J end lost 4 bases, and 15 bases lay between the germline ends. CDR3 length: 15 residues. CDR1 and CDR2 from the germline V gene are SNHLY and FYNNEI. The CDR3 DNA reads TGTGCCAGCAGTGATATGTCACCTACTAGCTATGGCTACACCTTC. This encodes CASSDMSPTSYGYTF.

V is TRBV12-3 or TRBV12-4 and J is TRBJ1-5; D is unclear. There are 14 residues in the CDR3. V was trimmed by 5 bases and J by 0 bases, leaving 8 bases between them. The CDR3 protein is CASSKDHSNQPQHF. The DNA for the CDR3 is TGTGCCAGCAGTAAAGACCATAGCAATCAGCCCCAGCATTTT.

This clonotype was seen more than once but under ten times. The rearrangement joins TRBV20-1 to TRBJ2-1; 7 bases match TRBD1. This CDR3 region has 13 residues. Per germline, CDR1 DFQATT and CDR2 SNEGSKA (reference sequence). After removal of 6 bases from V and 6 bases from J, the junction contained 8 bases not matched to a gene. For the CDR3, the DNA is TGCAGTGCCCCCGGACAGGTGATCAATGAGCAGTTCTTC. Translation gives CSAPGQVINEQFF.

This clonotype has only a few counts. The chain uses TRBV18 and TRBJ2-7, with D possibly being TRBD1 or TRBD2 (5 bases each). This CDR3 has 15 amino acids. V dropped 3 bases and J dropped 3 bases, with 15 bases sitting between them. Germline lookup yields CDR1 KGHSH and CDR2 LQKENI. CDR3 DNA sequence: TGTGCCAGCTCACCCGGTCCGGGACGGATCTACGAGCAGTACTTC. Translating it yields CASSPGPGRIYEQYF. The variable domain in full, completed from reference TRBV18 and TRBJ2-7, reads NAGVMQNPRHLVRRRGQEARLRCSPMKGHSHVYWYRQLPEEGLKFMVYLQKENIIDESGMPKERFSAEFPKEGPSILRIQQVVRGDSAAYFCASSPGPGRIYEQYFGPGTRLTVT.

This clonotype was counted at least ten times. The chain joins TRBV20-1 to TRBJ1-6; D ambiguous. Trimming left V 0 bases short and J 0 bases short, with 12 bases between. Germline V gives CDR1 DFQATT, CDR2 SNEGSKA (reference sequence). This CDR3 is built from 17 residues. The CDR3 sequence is CSARDPFLGSYNSPLHF. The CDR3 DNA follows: TGCAGTGCTAGAGATCCATTCCTAGGCTCCTATAATTCACCCCTCCACTTT.

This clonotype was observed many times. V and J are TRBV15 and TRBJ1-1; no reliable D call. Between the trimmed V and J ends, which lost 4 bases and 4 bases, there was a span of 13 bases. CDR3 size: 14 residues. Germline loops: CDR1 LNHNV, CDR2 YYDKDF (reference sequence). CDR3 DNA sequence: TGTGCCACCAGCACCGACCTTATATCCACTGAAGCTTTCTTT. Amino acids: CATSTDLISTEAFF.

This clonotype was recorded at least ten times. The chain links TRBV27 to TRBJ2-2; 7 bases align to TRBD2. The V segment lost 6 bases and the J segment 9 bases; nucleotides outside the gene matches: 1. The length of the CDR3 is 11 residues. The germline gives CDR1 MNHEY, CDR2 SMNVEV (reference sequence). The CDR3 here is CASRTSWELFF. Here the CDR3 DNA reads TGTGCCAGCAGGACTAGCTGGGAGCTGTTTTTT.

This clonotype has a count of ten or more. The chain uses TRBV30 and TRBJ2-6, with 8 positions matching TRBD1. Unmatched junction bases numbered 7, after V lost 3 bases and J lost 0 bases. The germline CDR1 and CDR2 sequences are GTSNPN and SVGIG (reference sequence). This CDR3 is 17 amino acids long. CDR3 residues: CAWRTGTGVSGANVLTF. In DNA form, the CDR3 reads TGTGCCTGGAGGACCGGGACAGGAGTCTCTGGGGCCAACGTCCTGACTTTC.

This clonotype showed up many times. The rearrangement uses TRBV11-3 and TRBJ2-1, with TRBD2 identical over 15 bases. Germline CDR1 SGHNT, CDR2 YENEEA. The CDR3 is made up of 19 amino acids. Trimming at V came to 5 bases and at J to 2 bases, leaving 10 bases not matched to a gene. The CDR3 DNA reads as TGTGCCAGCAGCCCAAAAGGACTAGCGGGAGGGCCCCCCTACAATGAGCAGTTCTTC. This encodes CASSPKGLAGGPPYNEQFF.

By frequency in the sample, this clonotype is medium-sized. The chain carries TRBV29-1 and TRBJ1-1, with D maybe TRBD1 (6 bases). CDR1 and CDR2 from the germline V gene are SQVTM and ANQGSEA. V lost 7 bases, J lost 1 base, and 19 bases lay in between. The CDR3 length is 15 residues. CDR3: CSALRDNRKNTEAFF. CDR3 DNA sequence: TGCAGCGCACTGAGGGACAACAGGAAGAACACTGAAGCTTTCTTT. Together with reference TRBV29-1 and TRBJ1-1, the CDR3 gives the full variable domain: SAVISQKPSRDICQRGTSLTIQCQVDSQVTMMFWYRQQPGQSLTLIATANQGSEATYESGFVIDKFPISRPNLTFSTLTVSNMSPEDSSIYLCSALRDNRKNTEAFFGQGTRLTVV.

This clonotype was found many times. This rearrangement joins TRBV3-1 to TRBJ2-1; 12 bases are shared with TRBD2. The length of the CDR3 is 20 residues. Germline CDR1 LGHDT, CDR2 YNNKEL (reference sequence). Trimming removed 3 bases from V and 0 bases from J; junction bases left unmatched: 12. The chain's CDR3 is CASSHPLAGGPKYSYNEQFF. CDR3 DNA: TGTGCCAGCAGCCACCCCCTAGCGGGAGGGCCGAAATACTCCTACAATGAGCAGTTCTTC.

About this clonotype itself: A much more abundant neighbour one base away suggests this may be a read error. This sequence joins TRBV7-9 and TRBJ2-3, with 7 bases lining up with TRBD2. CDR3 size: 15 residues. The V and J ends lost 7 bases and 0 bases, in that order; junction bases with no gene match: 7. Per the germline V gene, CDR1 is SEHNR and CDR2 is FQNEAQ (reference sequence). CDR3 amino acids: CASNQLATSTDTQYF. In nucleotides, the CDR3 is TGTGCCAGCAACCAACTAGCGACTAGCACAGATACGCAGTATTTT.

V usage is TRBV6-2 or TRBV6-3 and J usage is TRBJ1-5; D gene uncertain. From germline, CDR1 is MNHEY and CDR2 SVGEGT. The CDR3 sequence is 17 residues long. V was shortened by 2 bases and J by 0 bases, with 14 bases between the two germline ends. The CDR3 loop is CASSYLVSLNSNQPQHF. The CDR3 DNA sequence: TGTGCCAGCAGTTACCTCGTTTCATTAAATAGCAATCAGCCCCAGCATTTT.

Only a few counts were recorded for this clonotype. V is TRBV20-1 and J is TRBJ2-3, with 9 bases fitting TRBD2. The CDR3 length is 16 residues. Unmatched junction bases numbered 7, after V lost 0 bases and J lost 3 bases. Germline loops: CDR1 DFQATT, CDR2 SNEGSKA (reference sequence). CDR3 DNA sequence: TGCAGTGCTAGAGACGACGGTAGCGGGAGAACAGATACGCAGTATTTT. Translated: CSARDDGSGRTDTQYF.

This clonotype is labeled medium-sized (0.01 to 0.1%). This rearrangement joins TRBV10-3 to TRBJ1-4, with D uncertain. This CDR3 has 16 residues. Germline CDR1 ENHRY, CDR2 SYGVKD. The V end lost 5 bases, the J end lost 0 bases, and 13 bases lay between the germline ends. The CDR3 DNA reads TGTGCCATCAGTTTATCGACCTGGCCAACTAATGAAAAACTGTTTTTT. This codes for CAISLSTWPTNEKLFF.

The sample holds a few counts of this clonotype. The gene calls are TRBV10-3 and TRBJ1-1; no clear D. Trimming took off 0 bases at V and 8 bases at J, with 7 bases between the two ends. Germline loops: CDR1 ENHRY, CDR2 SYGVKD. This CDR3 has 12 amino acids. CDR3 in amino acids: CAISESGGEAFF. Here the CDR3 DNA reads TGTGCCATCAGTGAGTCGGGAGGCGAAGCTTTCTTT.

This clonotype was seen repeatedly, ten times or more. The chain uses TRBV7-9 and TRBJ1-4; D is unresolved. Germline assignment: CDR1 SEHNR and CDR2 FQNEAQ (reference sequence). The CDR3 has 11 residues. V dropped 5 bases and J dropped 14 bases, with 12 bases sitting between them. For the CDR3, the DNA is TGTGCCAGCAGCGGGGAGGGATTTCTGTTTTTT. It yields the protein CASSGEGFLFF.